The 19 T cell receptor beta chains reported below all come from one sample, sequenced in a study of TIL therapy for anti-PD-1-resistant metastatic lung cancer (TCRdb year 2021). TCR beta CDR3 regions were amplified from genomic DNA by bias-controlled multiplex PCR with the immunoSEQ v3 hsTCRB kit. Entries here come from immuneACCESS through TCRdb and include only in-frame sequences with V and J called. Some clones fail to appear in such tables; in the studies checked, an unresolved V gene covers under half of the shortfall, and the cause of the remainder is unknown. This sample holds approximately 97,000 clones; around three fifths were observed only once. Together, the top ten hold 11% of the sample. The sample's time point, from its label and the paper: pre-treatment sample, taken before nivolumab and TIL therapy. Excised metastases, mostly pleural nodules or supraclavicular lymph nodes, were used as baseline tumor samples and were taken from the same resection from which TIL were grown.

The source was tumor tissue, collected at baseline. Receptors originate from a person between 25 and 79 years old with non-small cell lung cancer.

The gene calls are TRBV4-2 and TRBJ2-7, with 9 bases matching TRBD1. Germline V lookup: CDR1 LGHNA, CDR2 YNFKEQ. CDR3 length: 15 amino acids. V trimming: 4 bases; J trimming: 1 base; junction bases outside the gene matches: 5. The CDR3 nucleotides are TGTGCCAGCAGCCCCGCCGGGACAGGGTCCTACGAGCAGTACTTC. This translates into CASSPAGTGSYEQYF.

CDR3 residues: CASSTGTPQETQYF. CDR3 nucleotides: TGCGCCAGCAGCACCGGGACACCCCAAGAGACCCAGTACTTC. The gene calls are TRBV5-1 and TRBJ2-5; TRBD1 is a possible D gene (6 bases). This CDR3 has 14 amino acids. CDR1 is SGHRS, CDR2 YFSETQ, per germline. V was clipped by 4 bases and J by 1 base, with 11 bases between them.

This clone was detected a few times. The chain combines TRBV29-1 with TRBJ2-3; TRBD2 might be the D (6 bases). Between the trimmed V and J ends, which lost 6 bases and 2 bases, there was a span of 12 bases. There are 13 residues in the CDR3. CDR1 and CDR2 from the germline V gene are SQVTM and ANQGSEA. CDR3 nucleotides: TGCAGCGTAACAGGCGGGAACACAGATACGCAGTATTTT. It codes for CSVTGGNTDTQYF.

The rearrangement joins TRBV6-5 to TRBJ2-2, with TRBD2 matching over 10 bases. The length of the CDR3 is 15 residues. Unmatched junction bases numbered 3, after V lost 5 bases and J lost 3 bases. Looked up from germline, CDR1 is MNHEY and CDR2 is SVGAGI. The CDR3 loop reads CASSLLAGDTGELFF. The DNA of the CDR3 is TGTGCCAGCAGTCTCCTAGCGGGGGACACCGGGGAGCTGTTTTTT.

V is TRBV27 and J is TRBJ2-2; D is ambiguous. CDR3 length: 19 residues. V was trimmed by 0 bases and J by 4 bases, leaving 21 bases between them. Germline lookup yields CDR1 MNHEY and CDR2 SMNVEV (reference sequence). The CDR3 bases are TGTGCCAGCAGTTTATCGTCTCCGAGAAGGGCCTCTTCCACCGGGGAGCTGTTTTTT. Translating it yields CASSLSSPRRASSTGELFF.

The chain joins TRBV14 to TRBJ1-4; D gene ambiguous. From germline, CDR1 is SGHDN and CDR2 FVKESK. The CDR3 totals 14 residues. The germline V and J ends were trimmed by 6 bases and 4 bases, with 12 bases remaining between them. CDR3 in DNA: TGTGCCAGCAGTCGCGGACGGCTTAATGAAAAACTGTTTTTT. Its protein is CASSRGRLNEKLFF.

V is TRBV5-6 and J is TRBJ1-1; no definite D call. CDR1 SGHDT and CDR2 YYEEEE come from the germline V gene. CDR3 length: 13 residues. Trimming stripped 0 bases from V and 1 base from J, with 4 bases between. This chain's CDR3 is CASSLEGNTEAFF. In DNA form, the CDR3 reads TGTGCCAGCAGCTTGGAAGGGAACACTGAAGCTTTCTTT.

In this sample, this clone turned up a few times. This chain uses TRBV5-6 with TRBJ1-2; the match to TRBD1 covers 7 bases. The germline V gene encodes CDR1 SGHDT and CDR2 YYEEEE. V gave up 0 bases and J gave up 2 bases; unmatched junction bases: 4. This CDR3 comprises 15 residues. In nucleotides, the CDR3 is TGTGCCAGCAGCTTGGGGGTGACAGGGAACTATGGCTACACCTTC. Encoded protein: CASSLGVTGNYGYTF. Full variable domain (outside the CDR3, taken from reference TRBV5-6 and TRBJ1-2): DAGVTQSPTHLIKTRGQQVTLRCSPKSGHDTVSWYQQALGQGPQFIFQYYEEEERQRGNFPDRFSGHQFPNYSSELNVNALLLGDSALYLCASSLGVTGNYGYTFGSGTRLTVV.

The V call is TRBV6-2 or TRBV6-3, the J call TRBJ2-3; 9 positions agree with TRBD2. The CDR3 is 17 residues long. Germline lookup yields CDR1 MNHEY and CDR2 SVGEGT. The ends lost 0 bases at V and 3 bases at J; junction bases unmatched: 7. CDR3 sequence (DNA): TGTGCCAGCAGTTACTCGAGAGCGGGAGGATCAACAGATACGCAGTATTTT. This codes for CASSYSRAGGSTDTQYF.

The CDR3 spells CASSAGQGVLFF. The CDR3 nucleotides are TGTGCCAGCAGCGCGGGACAGGGGGTCCTGTTTTTT. The chain employs TRBV7-2 and TRBJ2-2, with 11 bases aligning to TRBD1. Germline values: CDR1 SGHTA, CDR2 FQGNSA. V was pared by 5 bases and J by 14 bases, with 4 bases of the junction left unmatched. The CDR3 is 12 residues long.

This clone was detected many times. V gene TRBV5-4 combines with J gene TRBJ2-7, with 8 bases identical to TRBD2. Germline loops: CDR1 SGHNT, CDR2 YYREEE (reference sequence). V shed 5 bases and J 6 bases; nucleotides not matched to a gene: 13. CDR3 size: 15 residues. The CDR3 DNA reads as TGTGCCAGCAGTACCGCGGGACTAGGCCTAATCGAGCAGTACTTC. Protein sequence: CASSTAGLGLIEQYF.

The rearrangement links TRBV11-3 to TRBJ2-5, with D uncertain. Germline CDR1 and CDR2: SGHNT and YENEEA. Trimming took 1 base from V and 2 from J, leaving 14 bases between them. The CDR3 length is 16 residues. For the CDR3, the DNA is TGTGCCAGCAGCTTAGGGTACAGCGATTTACAAGAGACCCAGTACTTC. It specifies CASSLGYSDLQETQYF.

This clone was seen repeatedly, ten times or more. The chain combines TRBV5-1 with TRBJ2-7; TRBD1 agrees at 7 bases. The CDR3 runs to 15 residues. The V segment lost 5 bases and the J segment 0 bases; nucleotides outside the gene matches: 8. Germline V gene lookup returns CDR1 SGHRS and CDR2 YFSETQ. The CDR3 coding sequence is TGCGCCAGCAGGATTAGGGACAGTACCTCCTACGAGCAGTACTTC. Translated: CASRIRDSTSYEQYF.

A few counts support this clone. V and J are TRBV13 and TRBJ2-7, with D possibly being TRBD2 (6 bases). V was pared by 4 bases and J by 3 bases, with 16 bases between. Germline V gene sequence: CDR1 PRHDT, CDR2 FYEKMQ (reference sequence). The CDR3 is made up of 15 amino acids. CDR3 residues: CASSSDITSRYEQYF. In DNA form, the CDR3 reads TGTGCCAGCAGCTCCGACATCACTAGCCGCTACGAGCAGTACTTC.

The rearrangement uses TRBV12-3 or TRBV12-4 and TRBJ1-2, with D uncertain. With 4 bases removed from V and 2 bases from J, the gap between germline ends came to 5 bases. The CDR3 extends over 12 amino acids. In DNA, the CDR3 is TGTGCCAGCAGTTCTACAAACTATGGCTACACCTTC. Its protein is CASSSTNYGYTF.

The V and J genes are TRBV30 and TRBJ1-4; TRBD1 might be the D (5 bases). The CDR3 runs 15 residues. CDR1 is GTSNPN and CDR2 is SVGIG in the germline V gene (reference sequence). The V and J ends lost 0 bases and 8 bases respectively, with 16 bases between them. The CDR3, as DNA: TGTGCCTGGAGTGTACTAGGGGCATTAGACGAAAAACTGTTTTTT. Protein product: CAWSVLGALDEKLFF.

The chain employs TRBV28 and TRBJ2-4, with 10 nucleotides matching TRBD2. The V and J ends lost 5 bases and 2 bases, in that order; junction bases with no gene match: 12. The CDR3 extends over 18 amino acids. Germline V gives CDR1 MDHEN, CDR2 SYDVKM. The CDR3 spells CASSVPEVSGRSKNIQYF. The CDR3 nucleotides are TGTGCCAGCAGTGTCCCCGAGGTTAGCGGGAGGTCCAAAAACATTCAGTACTTC.

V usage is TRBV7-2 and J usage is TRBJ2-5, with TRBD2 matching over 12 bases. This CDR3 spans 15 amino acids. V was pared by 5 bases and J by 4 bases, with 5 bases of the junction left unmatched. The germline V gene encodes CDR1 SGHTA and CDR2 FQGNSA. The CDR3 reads CASSPLAGGRETQYF. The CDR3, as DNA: TGTGCCAGCAGCCCGCTAGCGGGGGGGCGAGAGACCCAGTACTTC.

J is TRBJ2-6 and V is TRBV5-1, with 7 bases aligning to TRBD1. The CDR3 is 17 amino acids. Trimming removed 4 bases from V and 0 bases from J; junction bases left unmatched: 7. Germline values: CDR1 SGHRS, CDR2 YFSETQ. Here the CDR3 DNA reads TGCGCCAGCAGCACCGGACAGGCCTACTCTGGGGCCAACGTCCTGACTTTC. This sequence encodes CASSTGQAYSGANVLTF.